Shown below are 19 T cell receptor beta chains from a single sample sequenced in a study of cytomegalovirus exposure and HLA in healthy donors. The PCR ran on 60 Vbeta and 13 Jbeta primers. Assay used: immunoSEQ multiplex PCR; TCRdb lists only in-frame clones, some missing. The repertoire holds about 140,000 clones, with approximately 80% as singletons. The sequenced material came from PBMCs. The receptors here all came from a male donor in good health and CMV-seronegative.

The chain links TRBV15 to TRBJ2-7, with a weak D call TRBD1 (6 bases). This CDR3 is 14 amino acids long. The V gene lost 0 bases and the J gene lost 6 bases, with 12 bases spanning the gap. Germline V gives CDR1 LNHNV, CDR2 YYDKDF (reference sequence). As DNA, the CDR3 is TGTGCCACCAGCAGAGATCGGAGGACAGCCGAGCAGTACTTC. This translates into CATSRDRRTAEQYF.

The chain joins TRBV15 to TRBJ1-1; possibly TRBD1 for D (5 bases). Trimming took off 5 bases at V and 3 bases at J, with 7 bases between the two ends. The CDR3 has 12 amino acids. Per germline, CDR1 LNHNV and CDR2 YYDKDF (reference sequence). The chain's CDR3 is CATSEGDTEAFF. DNA for the CDR3: TGTGCCACCAGCGAAGGGGACACTGAAGCTTTCTTT. Combining the CDR3 with reference TRBV15 and TRBJ1-1 gives the whole variable domain DAMVIQNPRYQVTQFGKPVTLSCSQTLNHNVMYWYQQKSSQAPKLLFHYYDKDFNNEADTPDNFQSRRPNTSFCFLDIRSPGLGDTAMYLCATSEGDTEAFFGQGTRLTVV.

The chain carries TRBV30 and TRBJ2-5, with TRBD1 as a possible D gene (5 bases). Matching the DNA end better, TRBJ2-7 makes the J call doubtful. This CDR3 has 13 amino acids. Looked up from germline, CDR1 is GTSNPN and CDR2 is SVGIG (reference sequence). The CDR3, as DNA: TGTGCCTGGAGTGTCCAGGGTTGGAACGAGCAGTACTTC. Encoded protein: CAWSVQGWNEQYF.

V gene TRBV9 combines with J gene TRBJ2-4; TRBD2 matches 7 bases. The germline V gene has CDR1 SGDLS and CDR2 YYNGEE. V was clipped by 0 bases and J by 6 bases; unmatched bases: 6. CDR3 size: 15 residues. The CDR3 nucleotides read TGTGCCAGCAGCGTAGGGCTAGCGGACACAAACATTCAGTACTTC. Translating gives CASSVGLADTNIQYF.

The V call is TRBV7-6, the J call TRBJ1-3; tentatively, D is TRBD1 (5 bases). V was trimmed by 2 bases and J by 0 bases, leaving 11 bases between them. Germline-derived CDR1 and CDR2 are SGHVS and FNYEAQ. The CDR3 is made up of 16 amino acids. CDR3 loop: CASSLFQGASGNTIYF. Here the CDR3 DNA reads TGTGCCAGCAGCTTATTTCAGGGCGCCTCTGGAAACACCATATATTTT.

This chain joins TRBV12-2 and TRBJ2-2; whether TRBD1, the table's D call, matches the DNA was not checked. TRBV12-2 is shown as a pseudogene. The CDR3 totals 16 residues. The CDR3 loop is CASRLVSYRDTGELFF. The CDR3 DNA sequence: TGTGCAAGTCGCTTAGTGTCCTACAGGGACACCGGGGAGCTGTTTTTT.

For this clone: The junction departs from the called germline gene at one end, perhaps through a read error. The V call is TRBV7-7, the J call TRBJ2-3; a possible D gene is TRBD1 (6 bases). In germline, CDR1 is SSHAT, CDR2 FNYEAQ (reference sequence). This CDR3 is 13 amino acids long. Here the CDR3 DNA reads TGTGCTAGCAGTCCAGGGGTCACAGATACGCAGTATTTT. Its protein product is CASSPGVTDTQYF.

The rearrangement joins TRBV6-5 to TRBJ2-2; D remains unclear. This CDR3 region has 15 residues. V dropped 7 bases and J dropped 0 bases, with 12 bases sitting between them. Germline V gene lookup returns CDR1 MNHEY and CDR2 SVGAGI. The CDR3 bases are TGTGCCAGCACCCCCCTTTTATCGAACACCGGGGAGCTGTTTTTT. Amino acid sequence: CASTPLLSNTGELFF.

The CDR3 region has the DNA TGCGCCAGCAGCCAAGAGCGGCTAGCGGGAGGCGAGCAGTACTTC. This sequence encodes CASSQERLAGGEQYF. The chain carries TRBV4-1 and TRBJ2-7, with 11 bases lining up with TRBD2. Germline-derived CDR1 and CDR2 are MGHRA and YSYEKL. With 0 bases clipped from V and 6 bases from J, the junction kept 4 bases outside the gene matches. The CDR3 is made up of 15 amino acids.

The rearrangement joins TRBV7-9 to TRBJ2-7; D is possibly TRBD1 (5 bases). Trimming left V 3 bases short and J 4 bases short, with 10 bases between. Germline CDR1 reads SEHNR; CDR2 reads FQNEAQ (reference sequence). This CDR3 is built from 13 residues. The CDR3 DNA sequence: TGTGCCAGCAGCTTTCCTGGGGCTTACGAGCAGTACTTC. Translated: CASSFPGAYEQYF.

The chain carries TRBV11-2 and TRBJ1-1, with D possibly being TRBD1 (6 bases). This CDR3 contains 14 residues. Trimming took 5 bases from V and 2 from J, leaving 12 bases between them. Germline assignment: CDR1 SGHAT and CDR2 FQNNGV. The CDR3 loop reads CASSTTGGNTEAFF. In DNA form, the CDR3 reads TGTGCCAGCAGCACGACAGGAGGAAACACTGAAGCTTTCTTT.

The chain combines TRBV10-3 with TRBJ2-3; the match to TRBD2 covers 9 bases. The V gene's germline CDR1 is ENHRY and CDR2 SYGVKD. The CDR3 totals 16 residues. V lost 4 bases, J lost 3 bases, and 8 bases stayed unmatched. CDR3 amino acids: CAISAGSGSNTDTQYF. CDR3 in DNA: TGTGCCATCAGTGCTGGTAGCGGGAGTAATACAGATACGCAGTATTTT.

This clone was observed a few times. This chain links TRBV7-2 with TRBJ1-2; D remains unclear. CDR3 length: 14 amino acids. With 4 bases removed from V and 7 bases from J, the gap between germline ends came to 16 bases. CDR1 and CDR2 from the germline V gene are SGHTA and FQGNSA. CDR3 loop: CASSSMDWGGGYTF. Written as DNA, the CDR3 is TGTGCCAGCAGCTCTATGGATTGGGGAGGTGGCTACACCTTC.

On this clone itself: Sequence at one end of the junction differs from germline and may be a read error. This chain joins TRBV5-6 and TRBJ1-1; a possible D gene is TRBD1 (5 bases). The CDR3 contains 11 residues. CDR1 SGHDT and CDR2 YYEEEE come from the germline V gene. The CDR3 spells CASGQGSRTEF. The CDR3 DNA sequence: TGTGCCAGCGGCCAGGGTAGTCGAACTGAATTT.

CDR3 in amino acids: CASRKTGAAEKLFF. CDR3 nucleotide sequence: TGTGCCAGCAGGAAGACAGGGGCGGCTGAAAAACTGTTTTTT. The V call is TRBV2, the J call TRBJ1-4; 8 bases are shared with TRBD1. Looked up from germline, CDR1 is SNHLY and CDR2 is FYNNEI. J lost 7 bases, V lost 6 bases, and 7 bases had no gene match. This CDR3 has 14 residues.

The chain combines TRBV11-2 with TRBJ2-7; 8 bases align to TRBD1. This CDR3 is 16 amino acids long. Trimming at V came to 2 bases and at J to 3 bases, leaving 9 bases not matched to a gene. Germline lookup yields CDR1 SGHAT and CDR2 FQNNGV. The CDR3 is CASSLTEDREGYEQYF. DNA of the CDR3: TGTGCCAGCAGCTTAACAGAGGACAGGGAAGGCTACGAGCAGTACTTC.

V and J are TRBV28 and TRBJ2-5; D not certain. CDR1 is MDHEN and CDR2 is SYDVKM in the germline V gene. The V end lost 4 bases, the J end lost 1 base, and 7 bases lay between the germline ends. This CDR3 contains 13 residues. CDR3 bases: TGTGCCAGCAGTTCTCAGATCCAAGAGACCCAGTACTTC. This sequence encodes CASSSQIQETQYF.

The chain couples TRBV6-6 to TRBJ2-1; no clear D gene. The CDR3 sequence is 16 residues long. CDR1 and CDR2 from the germline V gene are MNHNY and SVGAGI (reference sequence). Trimming shortened V by 0 bases and J by 2 bases, and 11 bases separated the two germline ends. This CDR3 is CASSYSTSFTYNEQFF. The CDR3 DNA follows: TGTGCCAGCAGTTACTCTACTTCATTTACCTACAATGAGCAGTTCTTC.

This clone was picked up one time. The chain links TRBV9 to TRBJ1-1; D is perhaps TRBD1 (6 bases). V was pared by 6 bases and J by 5 bases, with 14 bases between. CDR1 is SGDLS and CDR2 is YYNGEE in the germline V gene. CDR3 length: 13 residues. The CDR3 bases are TGTGCCAGCAAGGGGGATTTTGCTACTGAAGCTTTCTTT. Amino acids: CASKGDFATEAFF. The full variable domain, with the rest looked up from reference TRBV9 and TRBJ1-1, is DSGVTQTPKHLITATGQRVTLRCSPRSGDLSVYWYQQSLDQGLQFLIQYYNGEERAKGNILERFSAQQFPDLHSELNLSSLELGDSALYFCASKGDFATEAFFGQGTRLTVV.